A selection of T cell receptor beta chains follows, all from one sample in a study of CD8 T cells in Susac syndrome. TCRdb passed the immunoSEQ multiplex PCR reads through MiXCR, listing each CDR3 protein once. There are about 180,000 distinct CDR3 sequences in the sample; about 93% occur only once, and 0.085% to 0.1% lies in the top ten. Sequencing was done on a sample of CD4+ T cells from PBMCs. The receptors were gathered from a human donor with Susac syndrome. CDR3s include the opening cysteine and the closing phenylalanine or tryptophan.

V,CDR3
TRBV2,CASSEGTSGRGRQYF
TRBV24-1,CATLNSRESYEQYF
TRBV29-1,CSVRQTGELFF
TRBV10-3,CAIRDRQVLKNTGELFF
TRBV2,CASTRHEAFF
TRBV7-9,CASSPRLAGSSYNEQFF
TRBV10-3,CAINQGPQGISTEAFF
TRBV19,CASSIDDRVLTF
TRBV27,CASSLDPVGGFYEQYF
TRBV28,CASSLVGREKLFF
TRBV20-1,CSASSEAFF
TRBV30,CAWGGLTTDTQYF
TRBV15,CATSSQYTGELFF
TRBV5-4,CASSQKETSGGIETQYF
TRBV6-4,CASSGTGGEDTQYF
TRBV7-2,CASSLVAVSAEQFF
TRBV12-3/TRBV12-4,CASSPGLARNEQFF
TRBV15,CATSRDRGSEKLFF
TRBV7-2,CASSDGRAETQYF
TRBV7-2,CASSFSVDTGELFF
TRBV2,CASSEAGGELFF
TRBV6-5,CASSPYRDSNQPQHF
TRBV12-3/TRBV12-4,CASSPSGGNTGELFF
TRBV30,CAWGANYGYTF
TRBV5-4,CASSRTSYNEQFF
TRBV5-1,CASSLAGSSYNEQFF
TRBV5-1,CASSFDRGPDEQYF
TRBV30,CAWSPGGGYTF
TRBV6-6,CASSRQGAIEGYTF
TRBV7-9,CASSLFRENEQFF
TRBV29-1,CSVILTGANTEAFF
TRBV20-1,CSASSLRSYYEQYF